The clone carrying this T cell receptor (beta chain) occurred many times. This sample is drawn from a study of T cell repertoires in cytomegalovirus infection. The overall study: From public TCR beta signatures came an indication of both CMV infection and matching HLA type.

With 4 bases clipped from V and 2 bases from J, the junction kept 2 bases outside the gene matches. The CDR3 has 14 residues. The germline V gene encodes CDR1 SGHTA and CDR2 FQGNSA. One entry per CDR3 protein, called by TCRdb with MiXCR from the reads. Counted here are about 240,000 distinct CDR3 sequences, under 8.5% occurring once; the ten biggest clones make up about 6.5%. This TCR was recovered from a human donor in good health (CMV status not recorded). Some clones in this sample may be carry-over from other donors' samples. Sequenced: PBMCs. This chain links TRBV7-2 with TRBJ2-3, with 8 bases identical to TRBD2. The CDR3 spells CASSSGGNTDTQYF. CDR3 coding DNA: TGTGCCAGCAGCTCGGGGGGGAACACAGATACGCAGTATTTT.